The 6 T cell receptor beta chains reported below all come from one sample, sequenced in a study of T-cell memory formation after mild COVID-19. Using its own MiXCR run on the 5' RACE reads, TCRdb lists one record per CDR3 protein. The sample carries 240,000 or so distinct CDR3 sequences, 8.5% to 9.5% recorded once. The sequencing input was PBMCs or a T cell subset sorted from them (not recorded which). The source of these receptors is a man aged 18-30 years who had mild COVID-19 (a few samples of this study predate the infection). Cell type and time point are not known.

This chain links TRBV5-1 with TRBJ2-2; TRBD1 matches 7 bases. This CDR3 has 17 amino acids. Per germline, CDR1 SGHRS and CDR2 YFSETQ. Unmatched junction bases numbered 9, after V lost 0 bases and J lost 4 bases. The CDR3 nucleotides are TGCGCCAGCAGCTTGGCCGTACTGACAGGGCGCACCGGGGAGCTGTTTTTT. Translating it yields CASSLAVLTGRTGELFF. Supplemented by reference TRBV5-1 and TRBJ2-2, the full variable domain reads KAGVTQTPRYLIKTRGQQVTLSCSPISGHRSVSWYQQTPGQGLQFLFEYFSETQRNKGNFPGRFSGRQFSNSRSEMNVSTLELGDSALYLCASSLAVLTGRTGELFFGEGSRLTVL.

This clonotype was found many times. This chain joins TRBV15 and TRBJ1-2, with D perhaps matching TRBD1 (6 bases). The length of the CDR3 is 13 residues. V was shortened by 0 bases and J by 5 bases, with 7 bases between the two germline ends. Germline V lookup: CDR1 LNHNV, CDR2 YYDKDF (reference sequence). CDR3 residues: CATSRDRGYGYTF. The CDR3, as DNA: TGTGCCACCAGCAGAGACAGGGGTTATGGCTACACCTTC.

This clonotype has only a few counts. The V call is TRBV6-5, the J call TRBJ2-1; maybe TRBD1 (5 bases). The CDR3 has 12 amino acids. Germline assignment: CDR1 MNHEY and CDR2 SVGAGI. V was pared by 6 bases and J by 4 bases, with 7 bases between. The CDR3 nucleotides read TGTGCCAGCAGCGACAGATACAATGAGCAGTTCTTC. The encoded protein is CASSDRYNEQFF.

J is TRBJ2-1 and V is TRBV10-3; TRBD1 agrees at 7 bases. Germline CDR1 and CDR2: ENHRY and SYGVKD. V shed 0 bases and J 12 bases; nucleotides not matched to a gene: 8. The CDR3 runs to 14 residues. CDR3 coding DNA: TGTGCCATCAGTGAGTCTCTCCGACAGGGAGTGCAGTTCTTC. Translated: CAISESLRQGVQFF.

The chain has TRBV7-6 and TRBJ2-7; D possibly corresponds to TRBD2 (6 bases). Trimming shortened V by 0 bases and J by 3 bases, and 15 bases separated the two germline ends. The CDR3 consists of 16 residues. Germline V gives CDR1 SGHVS, CDR2 FNYEAQ. CDR3 region: CASSLAPTGLLYEQYF. The CDR3 DNA follows: TGTGCCAGCAGCTTAGCTCCTACGGGACTGCTCTACGAGCAGTACTTC.

This clonotype showed up just a few times. The chain combines TRBV11-2 with TRBJ2-2, with a tentative D call TRBD1 (6 bases). CDR1 SGHAT and CDR2 FQNNGV come from the germline V gene. CDR3 length: 16 amino acids. V lost 0 bases and J 0 bases, leaving 8 bases between the germline ends. DNA of the CDR3: TGTGCCAGCAGCTTAGAGGCAGGGGCGAACACCGGGGAGCTGTTTTTT. It codes for CASSLEAGANTGELFF.